Each of the 2 T cell receptor beta chains below was sequenced from the same sample in a study of T-cell memory formation after mild COVID-19. Each CDR3 protein gets one entry after TCRdb re-called the 5' RACE reads with MiXCR. The data hold roughly 550,000 distinct CDR3 sequences, with roughly 20% observed a single time. Sequencing was done on a sample of PBMCs or a T cell subset sorted from them (not recorded which). All receptors derive from an adult woman who had mild COVID-19 (a few samples of this study predate the infection). Cell type and time point are not known.

The chain uses TRBV5-1 and TRBJ2-1; tentatively, D is TRBD1 (5 bases). CDR3 length: 12 residues. V lost 7 bases to trimming and J lost 5 bases, with 10 bases between them. The germline gives CDR1 SGHRS, CDR2 YFSETQ. CDR3 nucleotides: TGCGCCAGCCAGGACATGCACAATGAGCAGTTCTTC. Protein sequence: CASQDMHNEQFF.

This clonotype was recorded a few times. The J gene is TRBJ1-4, the V gene TRBV5-1; D is ambiguous. CDR1 and CDR2 from the germline V gene are SGHRS and YFSETQ. The ends were cut back, 2 bases at V and 5 bases at J, with 10 bases in the middle. The CDR3 covers 14 residues. The CDR3 region has the DNA TGCGCCAGCAGCTTCGGGTTCCCGAATGAAAAACTGTTTTTT. Protein sequence: CASSFGFPNEKLFF.